This TCR beta chain was sequenced during a study of shared clonotypes between healthy human individuals. The sample holds one count of this clone. CD45RO negativity and positive selection for CCR7 defined naive CD8 cells, a population that excluded terminally differentiated effector memory CD45RA+ cells. The study ran the assay at deep level. Profiled with immunoSEQ multiplex PCR; TCRdb holds only in-frame clones, not every one. The data contain about 2 million clones, roughly 94% of them singletons. Trimming left V 6 bases short and J 6 bases short, with 12 bases between. CDR3 length: 13 residues. Germline CDR1 is MNHEY and CDR2 is SVGAGI.

The chain uses TRBV6-5 and TRBJ2-1; D remains ambiguous. The TCR comes from a man in his late teens or twenties in good health. Sequencing was carried out using naive CD8+ T cells sorted from blood. CDR3 DNA: TGTGCCAGCAGCAAAGGGTTGGTCAATGAGCAGTTCTTC. This encodes CASSKGLVNEQFF.